These 23 T cell receptor beta chains were all obtained from the same sample, sequenced in a study of blood T cell repertoires in COVID-19. TCRdb keeps only in-frame clones here, not all; method: immunoSEQ multiplex PCR. Of 200,000 to 250,000 clones listed, under 90% are singletons. Specimen: peripheral blood. These receptors were taken from a man at least 80 years old with acute or convalescent COVID-19.

The V gene is TRBV5-1, the J gene TRBJ2-3, with D maybe TRBD1 (6 bases). V was cut by 2 bases and J by 6 bases, with 16 bases left in between. Germline CDR1 reads SGHRS; CDR2 reads YFSETQ. This CDR3 is 15 amino acids long. CDR3: CASSLEGTRVDTQYF. The CDR3 DNA reads TGCGCCAGCAGCTTAGAGGGGACACGAGTCGATACGCAGTATTTT.

The genes are TRBV15 and TRBJ2-7; TRBD1 matches 7 bases. There are 15 residues in the CDR3. The V segment lost 6 bases and the J segment 6 bases; nucleotides outside the gene matches: 14. The germline gives CDR1 LNHNV, CDR2 YYDKDF (reference sequence). The CDR3 spells CATSEGGAGGREQYV. The CDR3 DNA follows: TGTGCCACCAGTGAGGGTGGGGCAGGGGGACGCGAGCAGTACGTC.

This clone is a singleton in its sample. The V and J genes are TRBV23-1 and TRBJ2-7; maybe TRBD1 (5 bases). TRBV23-1 is labeled an ORF, and its function is uncertain. V was clipped by 0 bases and J by 2 bases, with 17 bases between them. The CDR3 spans 17 residues. CDR3 nucleotides: TGCGCCAGCAGTCAATCTCGCGATTCGACAGATACCTACGAGCAGTACGTC. This gives the protein CASSQSRDSTDTYEQYV.

The chain is built from TRBV7-7 and TRBJ2-1, with 8 bases lining up with TRBD2. From germline, CDR1 is SSHAT and CDR2 FNYEAQ (reference sequence). CDR3 length: 15 amino acids. Trimming cost V 5 bases and J 10 bases; bases outside gene matches: 13. The CDR3 here is CASSQGLDGNREQFF. In DNA, the CDR3 is TGTGCCAGCAGCCAGGGACTAGATGGGAATCGGGAGCAGTTCTTC.

The CDR3 protein is CASSLQGAVWVKETQYF. CDR3 nucleotide sequence: TGTGCCAGCAGCTTGCAGGGGGCGGTTTGGGTCAAAGAGACCCAGTACTTC. The V call is TRBV5-5, the J call TRBJ2-5; TRBD1 aligns across 8 bases. Germline CDR1 reads SGHKS; CDR2 reads YYEKEE (reference sequence). With 1 base clipped from V and 3 bases from J, the junction kept 11 bases outside the gene matches. There are 17 residues in the CDR3.

The chain employs TRBV18 and TRBJ2-7; D is unclear. Germline loops: CDR1 KGHSH, CDR2 LQKENI. This CDR3 is built from 16 residues. V was clipped by 0 bases and J by 2 bases, with 14 bases between them. CDR3 in amino acids: CASSPPTGNGTYEQYF. DNA for the CDR3: TGTGCCAGCTCACCACCGACTGGAAATGGTACCTACGAGCAGTACTTC.

V gene TRBV7-3 combines with J gene TRBJ2-5, with 13 bases matching TRBD2. V was clipped by 1 base and J by 5 bases; unmatched bases: 7. Germline V gene data show CDR1 as SGHTA and CDR2 as FQGTGA. The CDR3 is 17 amino acids. CDR3 in amino acids: CASSLMGGTSGMETQYF. The DNA for the CDR3 is TGTGCCAGCAGCTTAATGGGGGGGACTAGCGGGATGGAGACCCAGTACTTC.

This clone appeared a single time. At one boundary the junction diverges from the germline segment, which might be a read error. The genes are TRBV7-7 and TRBJ2-5, with unresolved D. The CDR3 totals 13 residues. Per the germline V gene, CDR1 is SSHAT and CDR2 is FNYEAQ (reference sequence). In nucleotides, the CDR3 is TGTGCTAGCAGCTTAGGGTGGCCTGAGACCCAGTACTTC. Protein: CASSLGWPETQYF.

The chain carries TRBV10-2 and TRBJ1-2, with 7 nucleotides matching TRBD1. This CDR3 region has 13 residues. V shed 10 bases and J 5 bases; nucleotides not matched to a gene: 10. Germline CDR1 is WSHSY and CDR2 is SAAADI. In DNA, the CDR3 is TGCGCCACCGTGGCGGGACAGTCATATGGCTACACCTTC. As protein: CATVAGQSYGYTF.

V gene TRBV27 combines with J gene TRBJ2-2; D is unresolved. Germline V gene sequence: CDR1 MNHEY, CDR2 SMNVEV (reference sequence). This CDR3 has 13 residues. The V gene lost 0 bases and the J gene lost 7 bases, with 6 bases spanning the gap. The CDR3 bases are TGTGCCAGCAGTTTATCTAGTGTCGGGGAGCTGTTTTTT. Protein sequence: CASSLSSVGELFF.

A remark on this clone: Distinct nucleotide sequences in the sample also encode this CDR3. The chain couples TRBV2 to TRBJ1-2, with 7 bases matching TRBD1. The germline gives CDR1 SNHLY, CDR2 FYNNEI. The CDR3 extends over 12 amino acids. V lost 4 bases to trimming and J lost 8 bases; unmatched junction nucleotides: 4. CDR3 in DNA: TGTGCCAGCAGTGGACAGGGTGGGGGCTACACCTTC. Amino acid sequence: CASSGQGGGYTF.

The J gene is TRBJ2-6, the V gene TRBV4-1; D call uncertain. V lost 4 bases to trimming and J lost 0 bases, with 13 bases between them. This CDR3 has 17 amino acids. CDR1 MGHRA and CDR2 YSYEKL come from the germline V gene. CDR3 bases: TGCGCCAGCAGCCTGCGCGACACGTCCTCTGGGGCCAACGTCCTGACTTTC. Encoded protein: CASSLRDTSSGANVLTF.

The chain joins TRBV2 to TRBJ2-7; D might be TRBD1 (6 bases). Germline lookup yields CDR1 SNHLY and CDR2 FYNNEI. There are 13 residues in the CDR3. The ends were cut back, 7 bases at V and 4 bases at J, with 14 bases in the middle. DNA of the CDR3: TGTGCCAGCATAGGGGACACTACGTACGAGCAGTACTTC. This sequence encodes CASIGDTTYEQYF. Looking up the rest from reference TRBV2 and TRBJ2-7 gives the full variable domain: EPEVTQTPSHQVTQMGQEVILRCVPISNHLYFYWYRQILGQKVEFLVSFYNNEISEKSEIFDDQFSVERPDGSNFTLKIRSTKLEDSAMYFCASIGDTTYEQYFGPGTRLTVT.

The chain employs TRBV27 and TRBJ2-2, with 9 bases aligning to TRBD2. V was pared by 7 bases and J by 6 bases, with 9 bases of the junction left unmatched. The germline V gene has CDR1 MNHEY and CDR2 SMNVEV (reference sequence). The CDR3 runs to 15 residues. DNA of the CDR3: TGTGCCAGCAAGGTATTAGCGGGAGCCCCCGGGGAGCTGTTTTTT. Residues: CASKVLAGAPGELFF.

The chain carries TRBV28 and TRBJ2-7; maybe TRBD2 (6 bases). The germline V and J ends were trimmed by 3 bases and 0 bases, with 12 bases remaining between them. CDR1 is MDHEN, CDR2 SYDVKM, per germline. This CDR3 spans 15 amino acids. The CDR3 nucleotides are TGTGCCAGCAGTTTTGAGGGGAGGAGCTCCTACGAGCAGTACTTC. Amino acids: CASSFEGRSSYEQYF.

This chain connects TRBV6-5 to TRBJ1-2, with D perhaps TRBD1 (6 bases). Germline V gene lookup returns CDR1 MNHEY and CDR2 SVGAGI. With 5 bases removed from V and 7 bases from J, the gap between germline ends came to 17 bases. The CDR3 contains 14 residues. CDR3: CASSLGIARGGYTF. In DNA form, the CDR3 reads TGTGCCAGCAGTCTGGGGATTGCCAGGGGTGGCTACACCTTC.

The chain uses TRBV6-5 and TRBJ2-1, with 11 bases fitting TRBD2. J gave up 5 bases and V 6 bases, and 6 bases lay outside the gene matches. Germline V gene sequence: CDR1 MNHEY, CDR2 SVGAGI. The CDR3 covers 15 residues. The CDR3 reads CASRFTTSGNNEQFF. In DNA form, the CDR3 reads TGTGCCAGCAGATTTACGACTAGCGGGAACAATGAGCAGTTCTTC.

This chain joins TRBV18 and TRBJ2-7; unclear D gene. The CDR3 runs to 13 residues. Germline loops: CDR1 KGHSH, CDR2 LQKENI. Between the trimmed V and J ends, which lost 3 bases and 3 bases, there was a span of 9 bases. CDR3 region: CASSPLRGYEQYF. DNA for the CDR3: TGTGCCAGCTCACCTTTGCGCGGCTACGAGCAGTACTTC.

The chain carries TRBV6-5 and TRBJ1-3, with a tentative D call TRBD1 (5 bases). Trimming shortened V by 7 bases and J by 0 bases, and 13 bases separated the two germline ends. Germline CDR1 MNHEY, CDR2 SVGAGI. The CDR3 is 15 amino acids. CDR3 in DNA: TGTGCCAGCAATCGACAGTTCCCCTCTGGAAACACCATATATTTT. This translates into CASNRQFPSGNTIYF.

The V call is TRBV2, the J call TRBJ2-2; possibly TRBD1 for D (6 bases). Trimming stripped 7 bases from V and 0 bases from J, with 12 bases between. This CDR3 comprises 15 residues. Germline CDR1 SNHLY, CDR2 FYNNEI. The CDR3 DNA reads as TGTGCCAGCACCCCGGACAGCGCGAACACCGGGGAGCTGTTTTTT. Translating gives CASTPDSANTGELFF.

The V gene is TRBV15, the J gene TRBJ1-5, with 8 bases identical to TRBD1. There are 16 residues in the CDR3. Trimming removed 6 bases from V and 4 bases from J; junction bases left unmatched: 11. Germline V gene data show CDR1 as LNHNV and CDR2 as YYDKDF (reference sequence). The CDR3 nucleotides read TGTGCCACCAGGTACGGGGGCGGACAGGGTAATCAGCCCCAGCATTTT. It is translated as CATRYGGGQGNQPQHF.

V and J are TRBV7-2 and TRBJ2-4, with a tentative D call TRBD2 (6 bases). The CDR3 runs 14 residues. V lost 1 base, J lost 4 bases, and 8 bases lay in between. The germline CDR1 and CDR2 sequences are SGHTA and FQGNSA. The DNA of the CDR3 is TGTGCCAGCAGCTTAGGCGGGGCTAAAAACATTCAGTACTTC. This codes for CASSLGGAKNIQYF.

J is TRBJ2-3 and V is TRBV28; 11 nucleotides agree with TRBD2. CDR3 length: 18 amino acids. J was trimmed by 0 bases and V by 6 bases; bases with no gene match: 11. Germline V gives CDR1 MDHEN, CDR2 SYDVKM. CDR3 region: CASREFSGRASSTDTQYF. DNA of the CDR3: TGTGCCAGCAGAGAATTTAGCGGGAGGGCCTCTAGCACAGATACGCAGTATTTT.